This T cell receptor (beta chain) was retrieved from a study of blood T cell repertoires in COVID-19. Study context: Material from acute and convalescent COVID-19 was sourced from the United States, Italy and Spain.

The germline gives CDR1 LNHDA, CDR2 SQIVND (reference sequence). Trimming left V 4 bases short and J 6 bases short, with 10 bases between. The CDR3 covers 13 residues. How the authors handled the data: Researchers report that nucleated cell counts were estimated from reference gene primer amplification. The repertoire was sequenced with immunoSEQ multiplex PCR; TCRdb's copy has only in-frame clones and lacks some. The V and J calls and clone size were taken over from that table, and D and trimming were inferred from the DNA. Among 380,000 or so clones listed, approximately 88% were seen once. The sequence derives from a man between 35 and 55 years old with acute or convalescent COVID-19. Sequencing was done on a sample of peripheral blood. The chain carries TRBV19 and TRBJ2-1; the D gene is possibly TRBD2 (5 bases). The CDR3 loop reads CASSSGSVNEQFF. CDR3 nucleotide sequence: TGTGCCAGTAGTAGTGGTAGCGTCAATGAGCAGTTCTTC. Full variable domain (rest looked up from reference TRBV19 and TRBJ2-1): DGGITQSPKYLFRKEGQNVTLSCEQNLNHDAMYWYRQDPGQGLRLIYYSQIVNDFQKGDIAEGYSVSREKKESFPLTVTSAQKNPTAFYLCASSSGSVNEQFFGPGTRLTVL.